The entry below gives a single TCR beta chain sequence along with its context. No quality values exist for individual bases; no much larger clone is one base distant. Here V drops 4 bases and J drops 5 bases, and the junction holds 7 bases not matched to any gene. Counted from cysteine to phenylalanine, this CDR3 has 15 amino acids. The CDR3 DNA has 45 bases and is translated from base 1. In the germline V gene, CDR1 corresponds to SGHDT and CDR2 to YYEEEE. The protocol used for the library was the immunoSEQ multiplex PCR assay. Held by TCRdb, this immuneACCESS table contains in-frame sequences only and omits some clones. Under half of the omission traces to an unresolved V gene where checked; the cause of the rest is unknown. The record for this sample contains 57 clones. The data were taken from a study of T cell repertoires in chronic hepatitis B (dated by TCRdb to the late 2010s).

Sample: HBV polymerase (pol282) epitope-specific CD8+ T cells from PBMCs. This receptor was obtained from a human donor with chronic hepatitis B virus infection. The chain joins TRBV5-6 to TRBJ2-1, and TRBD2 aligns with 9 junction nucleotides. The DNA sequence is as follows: TGTGCCAGCAGCCCGGTTAGCGGGAGCCACAATGAGCAGTTCTTC. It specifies CASSPVSGSHNEQFF.